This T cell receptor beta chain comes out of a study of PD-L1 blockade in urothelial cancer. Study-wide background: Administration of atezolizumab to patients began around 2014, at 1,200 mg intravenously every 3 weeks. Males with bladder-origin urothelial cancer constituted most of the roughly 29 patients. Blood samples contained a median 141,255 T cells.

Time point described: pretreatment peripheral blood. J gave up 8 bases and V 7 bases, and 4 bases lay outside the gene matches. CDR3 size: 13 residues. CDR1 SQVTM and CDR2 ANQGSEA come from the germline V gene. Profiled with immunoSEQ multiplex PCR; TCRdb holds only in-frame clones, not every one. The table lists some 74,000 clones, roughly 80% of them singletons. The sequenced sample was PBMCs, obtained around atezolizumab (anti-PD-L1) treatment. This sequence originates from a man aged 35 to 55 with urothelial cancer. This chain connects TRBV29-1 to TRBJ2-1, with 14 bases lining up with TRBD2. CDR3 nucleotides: TGCAGCGCGACTAGCGGGAGGGCCTATGAGCAGTTCTTC. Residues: CSATSGRAYEQFF.